This T cell receptor (beta chain) was identified in a study of shared clonotypes between healthy human individuals. Findings of the study overall: It was the non-shared clonotypes that had lower generation probabilities than clonotypes shared by all four donors.

V lost 1 base, J lost 6 bases, and 13 bases lay in between. Germline CDR1 and CDR2: SGHAT and FQDESV (reference sequence). The CDR3 has 15 amino acids. CD8 cells regarded as naive lacked CD45RO, were positively chosen for CCR7, and omitted terminally differentiated effector memory CD45RA+ cells. As regards this clone: The antigen is not known.

The assay was immunoSEQ multiplex PCR, and TCRdb's table has in-frame clones only and misses some. The table includes 800,000 or so clones, about 96% detected once. The source of this sequence is a man aged 30 to 39 in good health. V is TRBV11-1 and J is TRBJ2-1; possible D gene TRBD2, 5 bases. What was sequenced was naive CD8+ T cells sorted from blood. This CDR3 is CASSLVRSGGNEQFF. The CDR3 DNA is TGTGCCAGCAGCTTAGTCAGGAGCGGCGGCAATGAGCAGTTCTTC.